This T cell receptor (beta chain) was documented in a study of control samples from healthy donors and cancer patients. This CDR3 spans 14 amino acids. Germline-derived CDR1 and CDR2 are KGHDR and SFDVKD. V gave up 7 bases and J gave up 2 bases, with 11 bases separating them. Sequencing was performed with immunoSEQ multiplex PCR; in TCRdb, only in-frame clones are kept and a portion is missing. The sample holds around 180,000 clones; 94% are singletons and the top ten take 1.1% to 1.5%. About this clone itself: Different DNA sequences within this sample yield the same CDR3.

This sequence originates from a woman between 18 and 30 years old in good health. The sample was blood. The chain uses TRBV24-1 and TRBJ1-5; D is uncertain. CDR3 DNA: TGTGCCACCAGCACGGGCGGTGGCAATCAGCCCCAGCATTTT. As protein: CATSTGGGNQPQHF.